The next 5 T cell receptor beta chains were all read from a single sample in a study of T-cell reconstitution after alpha-beta-depleted transplantation in children. The TCRbeta library was prepared with unique molecular identifiers. TCRdb called the PCR reads again in MiXCR, with one record for every CDR3 protein. The profile shows hundreds of thousands of distinct CDR3 sequences, more than 20% of them singletons. Sequencing used PBMCs, mostly from graft donor cells, obtained 360 days after TCRalphabeta/CD19-depleted stem cell transplant. The receptor set was obtained from a boy less than two years old who had a stem cell transplant for acute myeloid leukemia, so the T cells may come from the graft donor.

In this sample, this clonotype turned up many times. The chain carries TRBV20-1 and TRBJ2-3; no clear D. V dropped 3 bases and J dropped 1 base, with 11 bases sitting between them. The CDR3 length is 14 residues. Germline loops: CDR1 DFQATT, CDR2 SNEGSKA (reference sequence). The CDR3 sequence: CSASSTIGTDTQYF. CDR3 coding DNA: TGCAGTGCTAGTTCTACTATAGGCACAGATACGCAGTATTTT.

The gene calls are TRBV20-1 and TRBJ1-1; no reliable D call. There are 13 residues in the CDR3. The V and J ends lost 4 bases and 3 bases respectively, with 12 bases between them. The germline V gene encodes CDR1 DFQATT and CDR2 SNEGSKA (reference sequence). CDR3 coding DNA: TGCAGTGCTATTGGGGTTGGTGACACTGAAGCTTTCTTT. Protein product: CSAIGVGDTEAFF.

V and J are TRBV12-3 or TRBV12-4 and TRBJ1-2, with TRBD1 matching over 7 bases. The CDR3 consists of 14 residues. The V segment lost 3 bases and the J segment 5 bases; nucleotides outside the gene matches: 6. DNA for the CDR3: TGTGCCAGCAGTTTTGGGACAGCGCGGTATGGCTACACCTTC. Translating it yields CASSFGTARYGYTF.

This clonotype was observed a few times. The J gene is TRBJ2-1, the V gene TRBV20-1; 9 nucleotides line up with TRBD1. This CDR3 has 15 residues. With 6 bases clipped from V and 10 bases from J, the junction kept 16 bases outside the gene matches. Germline CDR1 DFQATT, CDR2 SNEGSKA (reference sequence). CDR3 bases: TGCAGTGCGAGTCCGGGACAGGGTAGTGTAAGGGAGCAGTTCTTC. Translation gives CSASPGQGSVREQFF.

This clonotype was found a few times. The chain uses TRBV13 and TRBJ2-3; 7 positions agree with TRBD1. The J segment lost 2 bases and the V segment lost 5 bases, leaving 13 bases of the junction unmatched. The CDR3 sequence is 17 residues long. Germline CDR1 is PRHDT and CDR2 is FYEKMQ (reference sequence). The CDR3 region has the DNA TGTGCCAGCAGCCCCAGGCCCTCAGGGGGATCCACAGATACGCAGTATTTT. Translating gives CASSPRPSGGSTDTQYF.